This T cell receptor beta chain appears in the sequencing data of a study of cytotoxic CD8 clonotypes in ibrutinib-treated CLL. The study's findings and limits: Clonality grew at ibrutinib response; at progression, it decreased back toward baseline. Baseline clonality exceeded age-matched healthy donors and tracked circulating CD8+ T-cell counts.

Germline CDR1 and CDR2: LNHDA and SQIVND (reference sequence). Between the trimmed V and J ends, which lost 2 bases and 2 bases, there was a span of 9 bases. The CDR3 spans 14 residues. Details on this clone: Its target is unknown.

With sequencing, the targeted depth ranged from 1 in 200,000 to 1 in 1 million T cells. Clones were sequenced by immunoSEQ multiplex PCR, and TCRdb holds only the in-frame ones, with some missing. In the table there are about 29,000 clones, around 57% of which are singletons. The rearrangement uses TRBV19 and TRBJ2-5; D is perhaps TRBD2 (5 bases). The sequenced sample was PBMCs, obtained before ibrutinib treatment. The origin of this receptor is a human donor with chronic lymphocytic leukemia. CDR3 bases: TGTGCCAGTAGTATATATCCGGGACAAGAGACCCAGTACTTC. It codes for CASSIYPGQETQYF.